The clone carrying this T cell receptor beta chain was counted a few times. Its target is unknown. PCR amplification relied on 60 Vbeta primers (plus 13 Jbeta primers). The assay was immunoSEQ multiplex PCR, and TCRdb's table has in-frame clones only and misses some. This sample has some 130,000 clones, with over 60% found just once. This entry is derived from a study of cytomegalovirus exposure and HLA in healthy donors. Whole-study context: Around 180 million T cells yielded over 90 million unique TCR beta sequences in earlier analysis. Overall study findings and caveats: Previous analysis showed most TCR beta V segments were productive about 90% or about 30% of the time. Specificity of a few CMV-associated chains for CMV antigens was verified in vitro. Later analysis demonstrated an association between a missense DCLRE1C variant and TCR beta V- and J-gene trimming.

There are 15 residues in the CDR3. The V end was cut by 4 bases, the J end by 5 bases, with 14 bases between. Germline CDR1 reads MDHEN; CDR2 reads SYDVKM. This chain joins TRBV28 and TRBJ1-4; a weak D match, TRBD1 (6 bases). The TCR was taken from a man aged 18 to 29 in good health and CMV-seronegative. What was sequenced was PBMCs. CDR3 sequence (DNA): TGTGCCAGCAGTTCAAGACAGGTGGGGAATGAAAAACTGTTTTTT. Translating it yields CASSSRQVGNEKLFF. The full variable domain, with the rest looked up from reference TRBV28 and TRBJ1-4, is DVKVTQSSRYLVKRTGEKVFLECVQDMDHENMFWYRQDPGLGLRLIYFSYDVKMKEKGDIPEGYSVSREKKERFSLILESASTNQTSMYLCASSSRQVGNEKLFFGSGTQLSVL.